The T cell receptor (beta chain) under discussion was sequenced for a study of blood T cell repertoires in COVID-19 (dated by TCRdb to the early 2020s). Turning to the overall study: The collaborator samples originated in the United States, Italy and Spain and spanned the acute and convalescent phases of COVID-19. HLA class I and class II types, where available, came from metadata supplied by the sample provider rather than from assay-based typing. The material from the prospective study consisted of cDNA or gDNA derived from T cells, B-cell-depleted T cells, or PBMCs. The samples were drawn from two sources: the first 160 participants of the ongoing ImmuneRACE study, and 1,000 to 1,500 subjects contributed by 6 global collaborators. The sample metadata nearly always contained a de-identified subject ID, COVID-19 status, age in years and sex. A freely available public database, intended as a resource for researchers studying the immune response to SARS-CoV-2, is where the repertoires were released. Deeply sampled blood TCRbeta repertoires from subjects exposed to, actively infected with, or recovered from COVID-19 were included in the dataset.

Whole blood was collected in K2EDTA tubes by collaborating institutions according to the institutions' own protocols. For TCRbeta analysis, collaborator samples were shipped as frozen whole blood, as isolated PBMCs, or as DNA extracted from either sample type. TCRbeta CDR3 regions were amplified from genomic DNA using the immunoSEQ Assay, a bias-controlled multiplex PCR. For the original study's pipeline: Nucleated cell counts per sample were estimated from amplification of reference gene primers within the assay. To quantify the absolute abundance of each unique TCRbeta CDR3 rearrangement, sequence reads were collapsed and filtered. For each sample, productive Simpson clonality was calculated as the square root of Simpson's diversity index over productive rearrangements. TCRdb obtained this table from immuneACCESS and retained in-frame rearrangements with V and J assigned. These tables miss some clones; where compared with another copy, unresolved V genes account for less than half of the shortfall, and the remainder is unexplained. V and J calls and clone size are given by that table; D and trimming were obtained from the DNA. This sample holds some 120,000 clones; around 83% were observed only once. Approximately 5.8% of the sample is held by the ten biggest clonotypes.

Overall study results and their limits: How much clinical and demographic metadata was included differed by source and by participant, and the metadata was provided uncurated.

Details on this clone: No cognate antigen has been identified for it. No per-base quality is available; no much larger clone lies one base away.

CDR1 and CDR2 were assigned from the germline V gene (reference sequence) as MNHEY and SMNVEV. The CDR3 sequence holds 14 residues, the cysteine and phenylalanine included. Just the 42-base CDR3 DNA is kept, in frame starting at base 1. The germline V end is reduced by 8 bases and the J end by 7 bases; junction bases left unmatched: 8. Material: peripheral blood. This clonotype was obtained from a man at least 80 years old with active or convalescent COVID-19. This sequence uses TRBV27 and TRBJ1-6; TRBD1 aligns with 7 central bases. CDR3 sequence: CASVSGQQNSPLHF. In nucleotide form, the sequence is TGTGCCAGCGTGTCGGGACAGCAGAATTCACCCCTCCACTTT.